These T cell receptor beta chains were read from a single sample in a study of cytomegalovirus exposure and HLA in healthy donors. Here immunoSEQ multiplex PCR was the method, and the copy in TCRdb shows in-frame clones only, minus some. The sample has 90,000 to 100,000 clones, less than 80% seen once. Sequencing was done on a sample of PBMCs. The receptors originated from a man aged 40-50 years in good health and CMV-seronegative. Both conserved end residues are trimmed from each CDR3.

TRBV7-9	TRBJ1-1	ASSLRGGLGEAF
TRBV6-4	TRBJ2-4	ASRSGMSAKNIQY
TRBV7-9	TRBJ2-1	SSSWDADLAGERQF
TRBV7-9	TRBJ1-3	ASSPRQGYGNTIY
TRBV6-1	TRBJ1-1	ASSYRGEGTEAF
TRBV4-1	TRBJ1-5	ASSPRQGKSNQPQH
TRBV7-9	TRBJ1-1	SSSLGTGHAF
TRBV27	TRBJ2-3	ASSLLTSGGAGDTQY
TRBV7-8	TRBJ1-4	ASSPHREGVEKLF
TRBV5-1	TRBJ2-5	ASEPAPSSTEETQY
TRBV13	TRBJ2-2	ASSSRGGELTGELF
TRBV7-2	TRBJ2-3	ASSWGARGLSTDTQY
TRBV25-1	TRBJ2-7	ASSYGTGAEQY
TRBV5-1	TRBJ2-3	ASSLGLAGGEDY
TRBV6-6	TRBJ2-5	ASSYSAGAGQETQY
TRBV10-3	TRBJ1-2	AIRTPRDRGGYGYT
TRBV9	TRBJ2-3	ASSELRQGGTDTQY
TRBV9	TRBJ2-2	ASSTTSGNTGELF
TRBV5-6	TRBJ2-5	ASSRKQGGSYQETQY
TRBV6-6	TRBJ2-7	ASSYGSAAGGYEQY
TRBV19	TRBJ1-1	ASSMSGRGSLTEAF
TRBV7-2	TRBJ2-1	ASSSGFIPILDEQF
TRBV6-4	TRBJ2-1	ASSPLADSYNEQF
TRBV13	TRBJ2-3	ASSLKAGIGTDTQY
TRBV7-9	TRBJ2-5	ASSPQTSGGAEETQY
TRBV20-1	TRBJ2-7	SPGQGREQY
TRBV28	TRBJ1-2	ASHVSDRGFGGYT